This T cell receptor beta chain was retrieved from a study of blood T cell repertoires in COVID-19. Across the whole study: There were acute and convalescent COVID-19 samples, and they came from the United States, Italy and Spain. PBMCs, B-cell-depleted T cells, or T cells provided the cDNA or gDNA that made up the material.

In the authors' workflow: Nucleated cell counts were estimated from reference gene primer amplification. The repertoire was sequenced with immunoSEQ multiplex PCR; TCRdb's copy has only in-frame clones and lacks some. That table furnishes V, J and clone size, whereas the DNA furnished D and trimming. Of just over 150,000 clones in the sample, around 85% were seen once. V was trimmed by 6 bases and J by 5 bases, leaving 13 bases between them. The CDR3 consists of 14 residues. The germline CDR1 and CDR2 sequences are MDHEN and SYDVKM. The chain uses TRBV28 and TRBJ1-4; no firm D call. The sequenced sample consisted of peripheral blood. The receptor was derived from a human donor with acute or convalescent COVID-19. The donor label of this sample is uncertain. CDR3 protein: CASRAHGENEKLFF. The DNA of the CDR3 is TGTGCCAGCAGAGCCCACGGGGAAAATGAAAAACTGTTTTTT. The variable domain in full, with the rest retrieved from reference TRBV28 and TRBJ1-4, is DVKVTQSSRYLVKRTGEKVFLECVQDMDHENMFWYRQDPGLGLRLIYFSYDVKMKEKGDIPEGYSVSREKKERFSLILESASTNQTSMYLCASRAHGENEKLFFGSGTQLSVL.